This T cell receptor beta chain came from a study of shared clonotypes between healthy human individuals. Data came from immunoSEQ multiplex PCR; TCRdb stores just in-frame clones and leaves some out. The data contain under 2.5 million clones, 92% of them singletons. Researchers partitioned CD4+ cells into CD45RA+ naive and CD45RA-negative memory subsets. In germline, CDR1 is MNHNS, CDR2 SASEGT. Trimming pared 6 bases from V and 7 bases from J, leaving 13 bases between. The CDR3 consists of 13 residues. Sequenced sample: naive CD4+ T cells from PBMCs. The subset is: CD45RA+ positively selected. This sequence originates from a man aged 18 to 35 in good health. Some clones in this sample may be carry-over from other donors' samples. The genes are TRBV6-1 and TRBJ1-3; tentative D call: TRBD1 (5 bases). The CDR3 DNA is TGTGCCAGCAGCCGGGGGGGTGGGAACACCATATATTTT. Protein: CASSRGGGNTIYF.